This T cell receptor (beta chain) came from a study of T cell changes during pregnancy in multiple sclerosis. Here immunoSEQ multiplex PCR was the method, and the copy in TCRdb shows in-frame clones only, minus some. This sample carries some 97,000 clones, approximately 90% of them seen once, and the ten largest clones take about 1.8%. Trimming took 0 bases from V and 3 from J, leaving 17 bases between them. The CDR3 sequence is 16 residues long. Germline values: CDR1 SQVTM, CDR2 ANQGSEA. V gene TRBV29-1 combines with J gene TRBJ1-2; D may be TRBD1 (6 bases). The sequence was collected from a female donor with multiple sclerosis, enrolled in a pregnancy study. The specimen was peripheral blood, collected after pregnancy. The CDR3 here is CSVEEGVWGPDYGYTF. The CDR3 DNA reads TGCAGCGTTGAAGAAGGAGTTTGGGGGCCGGACTATGGCTACACCTTC.